This T cell receptor (beta chain) comes out of a study of CD8 T cells in Susac syndrome. Reverse transcription of about 0.5 to 1 ug RNA was carried out with random hexamers. The method of amplification for TCR beta CDR3 was immunoSEQ multiplex PCR, covering 54 Vbeta and 13 Jbeta. TCRdb independently ran MiXCR on the immunoSEQ multiplex PCR reads; one entry per CDR3 protein. The sample yields 100,000 to 150,000 distinct CDR3 sequences, over 90% seen once. Multiple sclerosis controls were treatment-naive patients with stable or active relapsing-remitting disease. Bulk CD8+ and CD4+ cells came from magnetic negative isolation; CD8+ TEMRA by FACS. CDR1 SGHAT and CDR2 FQDESV come from the germline V gene (reference sequence). The CDR3 is made up of 22 amino acids. With 1 base clipped from V and 2 bases from J, the junction kept 14 bases outside the gene matches.

Sequenced input: CD8+ T cells from PBMCs. This clonotype was sampled from a human donor with multiple sclerosis. V gene TRBV11-1 combines with J gene TRBJ2-1; TRBD2 aligns across 16 bases. The CDR3 DNA reads TGTGCCAGCAGCTTAGGATTTGATGGGGGACTAGCGGGAGGGAGCCCCTACAATGAGCAGTTCTTC. The encoded protein is CASSLGFDGGLAGGSPYNEQFF.